This record looks at one T cell receptor beta chain sequence and its context. The antigen this receptor binds is unknown. One base away there is no much larger clone; base qualities are not given. The sample is drawn from a study of blood T cell repertoires in COVID-19 (dated by TCRdb to between 2020 and 2021). In the study overall: The collaborator samples originated in the United States, Italy and Spain and spanned the acute and convalescent phases of COVID-19. The prospective study material was composed of cDNA or gDNA derived from T cells, B-cell-depleted T cells, or PBMCs. Deeply sampled blood TCRbeta repertoires from subjects exposed to, actively infected with, or recovered from COVID-19 were included in the dataset. The repertoires were released in a freely available public database meant as a resource for research on the immune response to SARS-CoV-2. Samples came from the ongoing ImmuneRACE study (first 160 participants) plus 1,254 subjects from 6 global collaborators. Nearly every sample came with metadata listing a de-identified subject ID, COVID-19 status, age in years and sex. Where available, HLA class I and class II types were taken from metadata supplied by the sample provider and were not determined by assay-based typing.

The immunoSEQ Assay, a bias-controlled multiplex PCR, was used to amplify TCRbeta CDR3 regions from genomic DNA. Concerning the study's data processing: The number of nucleated cells in each sample was estimated from the amplification of reference gene primers within the assay. To quantify the absolute abundance of each unique TCRbeta CDR3 rearrangement, sequence reads were collapsed and filtered. For each sample, productive Simpson clonality was calculated as the square root of Simpson's diversity index over productive rearrangements. What TCRdb holds here is the immuneACCESS table cut down to in-frame rearrangements. Part of the clones is not present; checked against another copy, under half of the missing clones reflect an unresolved V gene, and the others are unexplained. Clone size and V and J calls were adopted from that table, with D and trimming inferred from the DNA. For this sample there are 250,000 to 350,000 clones; approximately 84% appear just once. The ten largest account for approximately 2.2% of the sample.

For this chain, trimming is 4 bases at the V end and 0 bases at the J end, and the number of junction bases without a gene match is 6. Per the germline V gene, ENHRY is the CDR1 and SYGVKD is the CDR2. Reading from cysteine to phenylalanine, the CDR3 counts 16 amino acids. CDR3 DNA only is kept here, 48 bases in frame from base 1. What the research found in general, with its limitations: The quantity of clinical and demographic metadata differed by source and by participant and was supplied without curation.

A second Seattle source provided samples from volunteer blood donors who had recovered from COVID-19. Collaborating institutions collected whole blood in K2EDTA tubes following their own protocols. Collaborator samples were shipped for TCRbeta analysis as frozen whole blood, isolated PBMCs, or DNA extracted from either sample type. The chain joins TRBV10-3 to TRBJ1-1; 9 bases in the middle match TRBD1. This clonotype was sampled from a woman aged 30 to 39 who had recovered from COVID-19. Sequences were obtained from peripheral blood. The CDR3 reads CAISARTGEMNTEAFF. The sequence in DNA is TGTGCCATCAGTGCGAGGACAGGGGAAATGAACACTGAAGCTTTCTTT.